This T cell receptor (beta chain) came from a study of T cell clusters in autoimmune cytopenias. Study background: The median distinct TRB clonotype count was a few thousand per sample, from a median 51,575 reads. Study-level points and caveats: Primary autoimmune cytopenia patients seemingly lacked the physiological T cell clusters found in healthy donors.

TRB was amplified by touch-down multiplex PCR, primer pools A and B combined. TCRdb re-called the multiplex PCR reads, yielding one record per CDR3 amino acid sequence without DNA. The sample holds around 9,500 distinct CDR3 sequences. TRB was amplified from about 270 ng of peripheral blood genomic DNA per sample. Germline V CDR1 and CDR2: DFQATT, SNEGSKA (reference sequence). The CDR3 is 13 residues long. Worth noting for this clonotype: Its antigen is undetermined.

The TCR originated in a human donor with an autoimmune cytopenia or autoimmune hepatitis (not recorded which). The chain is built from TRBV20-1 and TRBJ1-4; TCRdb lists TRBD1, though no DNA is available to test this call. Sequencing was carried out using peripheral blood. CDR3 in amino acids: CSASGDSNEKLFF.